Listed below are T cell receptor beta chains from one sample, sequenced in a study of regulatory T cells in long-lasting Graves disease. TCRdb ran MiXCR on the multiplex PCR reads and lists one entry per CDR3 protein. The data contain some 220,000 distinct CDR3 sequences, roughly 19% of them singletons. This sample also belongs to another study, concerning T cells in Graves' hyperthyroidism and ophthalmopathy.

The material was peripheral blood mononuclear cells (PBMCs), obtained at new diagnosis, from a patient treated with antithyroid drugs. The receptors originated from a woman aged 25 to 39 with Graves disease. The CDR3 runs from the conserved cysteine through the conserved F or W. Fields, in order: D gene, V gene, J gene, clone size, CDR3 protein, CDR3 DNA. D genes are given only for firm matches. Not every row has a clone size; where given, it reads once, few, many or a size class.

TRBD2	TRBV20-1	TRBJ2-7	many	CSASGRGLAGGPYF	TGCAGTGCTAGCGGGAGGGGACTAGCGGGGGGGCCGTACTTC
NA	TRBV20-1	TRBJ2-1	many	CSATTTEYNEQFF	TGCAGTGCTACGACGACAGAATACAATGAGCAGTTCTTC
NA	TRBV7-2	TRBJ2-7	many	CASSLARTSEQYF	TGTGCCAGCAGCTTAGCGCGGACTTCCGAGCAGTACTTC
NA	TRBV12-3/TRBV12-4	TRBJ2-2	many	CAAKIDPGELFF	TGTGCCGCCAAGATAGATCCCGGGGAGCTGTTTTTT
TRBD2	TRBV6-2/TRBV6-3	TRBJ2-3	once	CASRDTPRGGADTQYF	TGTGCCAGCAGAGACACCCCGCGGGGGGGAGCCGATACGCAGTATTTT
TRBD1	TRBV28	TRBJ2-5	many	CASSGAGTGSMETQYF	TGTGCCAGCAGTGGTGCCGGGACAGGGTCGATGGAGACCCAGTACTTC
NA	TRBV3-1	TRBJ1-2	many	CASSARGGGNSRHGYTF	TGTGCCAGCAGCGCAAGGGGTGGAGGGAATAGTCGTCATGGCTACACCTTC
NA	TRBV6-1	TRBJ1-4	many	CASKVRSESEKLFF	TGTGCCAGCAAGGTCCGGTCTGAGAGTGAAAAACTGTTTTTT
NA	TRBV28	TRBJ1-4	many	CASSPGRTNEKLFF	TGTGCCAGCAGTCCGGGACGGACGAATGAAAAACTGTTTTTT
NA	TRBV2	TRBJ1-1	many	CASKPGRMNTEAFF	TGTGCCAGCAAGCCAGGCCGCATGAACACTGAAGCTTTCTTT
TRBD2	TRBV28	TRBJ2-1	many	CASSLFGGGPGRDEQFF	TGTGCCAGCAGTTTATTCGGGGGTGGACCAGGGAGGGATGAGCAGTTCTTC
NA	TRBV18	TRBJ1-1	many	CASSRGQGGTEAFF	TGTGCCAGCTCTCGGGGGCAGGGAGGCACTGAAGCTTTCTTT
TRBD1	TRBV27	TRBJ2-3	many	CASRLDRGTDTQYF	TGTGCCAGCAGATTGGACAGGGGGACAGATACGCAGTATTTT
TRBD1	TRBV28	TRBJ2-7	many	CASTRSGQTYEQYF	TGTGCCAGCACCCGCTCGGGACAGACCTACGAGCAGTACTTC
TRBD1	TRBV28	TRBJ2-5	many	CASSPDRGPETQYF	TGTGCCAGCAGTCCCGACAGGGGGCCAGAGACCCAGTACTTC
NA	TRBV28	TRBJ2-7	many	CASREGFGTHYEQYF	TGTGCCAGCAGGGAAGGTTTCGGGACACATTACGAGCAGTACTTC
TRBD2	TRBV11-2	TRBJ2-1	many	CASSLIAVAGVRYNEQFF	TGTGCCAGCAGCTTAATCGCGGTAGCGGGAGTTAGATACAATGAGCAGTTCTTC
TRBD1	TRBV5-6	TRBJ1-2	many	CASSPASGQGAFGYTF	TGTGCCAGCAGCCCTGCGTCGGGACAGGGGGCTTTCGGCTACACCTTC
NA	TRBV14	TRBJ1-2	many	CASSHWEQGLTYGYTF	TGTGCCAGCAGCCATTGGGAACAGGGCCTTACGTATGGCTACACCTTC
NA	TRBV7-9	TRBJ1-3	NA	CASSLPAAIGSGNTIYF	TGTGCCAGCAGCTTACCCGCCGCGATAGGCTCTGGAAACACCATATATTTT
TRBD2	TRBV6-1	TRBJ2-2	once	CASSERGGRATGELFF	TGTGCCAGCAGTGAACGGGGCGGGAGGGCCACCGGGGAGCTGTTTTTT
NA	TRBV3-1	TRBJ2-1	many	CASSPSERGTYNEQFF	TGTGCCAGCAGCCCCTCTGAGCGCGGAACCTACAATGAGCAGTTCTTC
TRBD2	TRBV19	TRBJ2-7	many	CASSLIAGTSYEQYF	TGTGCCAGTAGCCTTATAGCGGGCACCTCCTACGAGCAGTACTTC
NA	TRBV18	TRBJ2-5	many	CASSPRTETQYF	TGTGCCAGCTCACCACGGACAGAGACCCAGTACTTC
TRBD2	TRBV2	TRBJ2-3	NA	CASIAGGFVDTQYF	TGTGCCAGCATTGCGGGAGGATTTGTAGATACGCAGTATTTT
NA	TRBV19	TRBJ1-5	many	CASSIRREMISNQPQHF	TGTGCCAGTAGTATAAGGCGGGAAATGATTAGCAATCAGCCCCAGCATTTT
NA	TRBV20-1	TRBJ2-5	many	CSASPPGLDQETQYF	TGCAGTGCTAGTCCTCCGGGGCTCGACCAAGAGACCCAGTACTTC
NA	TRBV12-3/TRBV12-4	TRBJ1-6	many	CASSLRGNNSPLHF	TGTGCCAGCAGTTTAAGGGGGAATAATTCACCCCTCCACTTT
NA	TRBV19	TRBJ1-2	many	CASSISPDHYGYTF	TGTGCCAGTAGTATATCCCCGGACCACTATGGCTACACCTTC
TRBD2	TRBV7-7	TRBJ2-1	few	CASSLGSGTSGYNEQFF	TGTGCTAGCAGCTTAGGCAGCGGGACTAGCGGTTACAATGAGCAGTTCTTC
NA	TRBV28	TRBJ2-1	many	CASSLQFWRASDAYNEQFF	TGTGCCAGCAGTTTGCAGTTTTGGCGAGCTTCTGATGCTTATAATGAGCAGTTCTTC
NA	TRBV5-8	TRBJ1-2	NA	CASSLDRPIYGYTF	TGTGCCAGCAGCTTGGACAGGCCGATCTATGGCTACACCTTC
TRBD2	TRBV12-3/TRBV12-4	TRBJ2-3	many	CASTVTSASDTQYF	TGTGCCAGCACGGTTACTAGCGCCTCAGATACGCAGTATTTT
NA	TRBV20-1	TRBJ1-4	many	CSASPSAPEKLFF	TGCAGTGCTAGTCCCTCGGCGCCGGAAAAACTGTTTTTT
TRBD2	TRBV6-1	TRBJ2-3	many	CASSPGGLSTDTQYF	TGTGCCAGCAGCCCCGGGGGGTTATCCACAGATACGCAGTATTTT
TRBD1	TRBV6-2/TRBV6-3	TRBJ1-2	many	CASSGGDRGYDYTF	TGTGCCAGCAGTGGGGGGGACAGGGGGTATGACTACACCTTC
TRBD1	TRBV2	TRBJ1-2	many	CASILTGGSVSIGYTF	TGTGCCAGCATCTTGACAGGGGGCTCGGTCTCGATTGGCTACACCTTC
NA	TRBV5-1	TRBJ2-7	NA	CASSFGSRGFPNEQYF	TGCGCCAGCAGCTTCGGTAGCCGTGGGTTCCCGAACGAGCAGTACTTC
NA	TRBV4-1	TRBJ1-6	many	CASSQPWDLYSPLHF	TGCGCCAGCAGCCAACCTTGGGACCTCTACTCACCCCTCCACTTT
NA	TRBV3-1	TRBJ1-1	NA	CASSPTGTGTEAFF	TGTGCCAGCAGCCCCACGGGGACCGGCACTGAAGCTTTCTTT
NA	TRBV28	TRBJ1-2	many	CASSPRGRAYGYTF	TGTGCCAGCAGTCCTCGGGGCAGAGCCTATGGCTACACCTTC
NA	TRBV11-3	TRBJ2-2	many	CASSFVSGSFTGELFF	TGTGCCAGCAGCTTCGTTAGCGGATCCTTCACCGGGGAGCTGTTTTTT
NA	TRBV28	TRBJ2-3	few	CASSSPSTDTQYF	TGTGCCAGCAGCTCCCCGAGCACAGATACGCAGTATTTT
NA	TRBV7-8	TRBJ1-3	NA	CASSLTGFLSGNTIYF	TGTGCCAGCAGCCTAACAGGTTTTCTCTCTGGAAACACCATATATTTT
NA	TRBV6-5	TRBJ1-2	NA	CASSYSSGRGGYTF	TGTGCCAGCAGTTACTCGTCCGGGAGGGGGGGCTACACCTTC
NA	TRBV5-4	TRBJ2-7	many	CASSPDGYEQYF	TGTGCCAGCAGCCCGGACGGCTACGAGCAGTACTTC
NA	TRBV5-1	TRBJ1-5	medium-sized	CASSLSGNQPQHF	TGTGCCAGCAGCTTATCGGGGAATCAGCCCCAGCATTTT
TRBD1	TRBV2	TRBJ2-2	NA	CASSLRQGWGGELFF	TGTGCCAGCAGTCTCCGACAGGGTTGGGGCGGGGAGCTGTTTTTT
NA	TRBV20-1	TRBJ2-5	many	CSARGGTQYF	TGCAGTGCTAGAGGTGGGACCCAGTACTTC
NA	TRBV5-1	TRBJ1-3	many	CASSPGSGNTIYF	TGTGCCAGCAGTCCAGGGTCTGGAAACACCATATATTTT
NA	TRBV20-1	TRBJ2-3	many	CSASGLLGGGLGTDTQYF	TGCAGTGCCAGTGGCTTGTTAGGAGGGGGCTTAGGCACAGATACGCAGTATTTT
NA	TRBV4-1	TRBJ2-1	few	CASSQARQGNEQFF	TGCGCCAGCAGCCAAGCGCGGCAGGGAAATGAGCAGTTCTTC
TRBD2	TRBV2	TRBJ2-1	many	CASNWGLGYNEQFF	TGTGCCAGCAACTGGGGACTAGGCTACAATGAGCAGTTCTTC
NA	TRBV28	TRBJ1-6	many	CAGSEGSRNSPLHF	TGTGCCGGCAGCGAGGGGTCCCGCAATTCACCCCTCCACTTT
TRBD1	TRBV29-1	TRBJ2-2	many	CSVVLGQGHTGELFF	TGCAGCGTTGTCCTCGGACAGGGACACACCGGGGAGCTGTTTTTT